This T cell receptor (beta chain) was recovered during a study of technical replicates of blood from a few donors. The CDR3 extends over 15 amino acids. Trimming removed 6 bases from V and 2 bases from J; junction bases left unmatched: 7. Germline CDR1 and CDR2: SEHNR and FQNEAQ (reference sequence). The data were produced by immunoSEQ multiplex PCR, yet TCRdb's version contains in-frame clones alone and is incomplete. This table holds approximately 81,000 clones, roughly four fifths found once. This TCR was recovered from a human donor in good health. Some clones in this sample may be carry-over from other donors' samples. The chain links TRBV7-9 to TRBJ2-5; 9 nucleotides match TRBD1. The sequenced sample was PBMCs. The CDR3 sequence is CASRLQGAVQETQYF. CDR3 bases: TGTGCCAGCAGGCTACAGGGGGCGGTACAAGAGACCCAGTACTTC.